Below are 25 T cell receptor beta chains sequenced from a single sample in a study of blood T cell repertoires in COVID-19. Libraries were prepared by immunoSEQ multiplex PCR; TCRdb keeps only in-frame clonotypes and omits some of them. The sample carries approximately 100,000 clones, over 75% recorded once. Specimen: peripheral blood. The origin of the receptors is a human donor in a cohort sampled during active COVID-19.

V and J are TRBV5-5 and TRBJ1-3; D not certain. CDR1 is SGHKS and CDR2 is YYEKEE in the germline V gene (reference sequence). V was clipped by 0 bases and J by 4 bases, with 5 bases between them. The CDR3 is 13 amino acids. The CDR3 protein is CASSLGGGNTIYF. The CDR3 coding sequence is TGTGCCAGCAGCTTGGGCGGCGGAAACACCATATATTTT.

V usage is TRBV4-3 and J usage is TRBJ1-1; D is perhaps TRBD1 (6 bases). Germline CDR1 and CDR2: LGHNA and YSLEER. V dropped 0 bases and J dropped 0 bases, with 14 bases sitting between them. The CDR3 length is 17 residues. CDR3 DNA: TGCGCCAGCAGCCAAGATGGGGCAGGGGACATGAACACTGAAGCTTTCTTT. This gives the protein CASSQDGAGDMNTEAFF.

V gene TRBV24-1 combines with J gene TRBJ2-7, with 9 nucleotides matching TRBD1. Per the germline V gene, CDR1 is KGHDR and CDR2 is SFDVKD. This CDR3 comprises 13 residues. J was trimmed by 3 bases and V by 7 bases; bases with no gene match: 3. The CDR3 nucleotides read TGTGCCACCAGCGCGGGACAGGGCTACGAGCAGTACTTC. Its protein is CATSAGQGYEQYF.

The chain has TRBV11-2 and TRBJ1-1, with 7 bases matching TRBD1. The ends lost 8 bases at V and 4 bases at J; junction bases unmatched: 7. Germline loops: CDR1 SGHAT, CDR2 FQNNGV. The CDR3 covers 13 residues. The CDR3 reads CASGMTGPTEAFF. The CDR3 nucleotides are TGTGCCAGCGGCATGACAGGGCCCACTGAAGCTTTCTTT.

The chain uses TRBV15 and TRBJ1-2, with D possibly TRBD1 on 6 matching bases. The germline V and J ends were trimmed by 0 bases and 3 bases, with 14 bases remaining between them. Germline loops: CDR1 LNHNV, CDR2 YYDKDF (reference sequence). The CDR3 is 16 residues long. This chain's CDR3 is CATSRDRNRVYYGYTF. In DNA form, the CDR3 reads TGTGCCACCAGCAGAGACCGAAACAGGGTCTACTATGGCTACACCTTC. Full variable domain (missing parts from reference TRBV15 and TRBJ1-2): DAMVIQNPRYQVTQFGKPVTLSCSQTLNHNVMYWYQQKSSQAPKLLFHYYDKDFNNEADTPDNFQSRRPNTSFCFLDIRSPGLGDTAMYLCATSRDRNRVYYGYTFGSGTRLTVV.

V is TRBV5-4 and J is TRBJ2-1; 8 nucleotides match TRBD2. In germline, CDR1 is SGHNT, CDR2 YYREEE (reference sequence). With V trimmed by 4 bases and J by 4 bases, 7 bases remained unmatched. CDR3 length equals 15 residues. The CDR3 sequence is CASSTPGGGYNEQFF. In nucleotides, the CDR3 is TGTGCCAGCAGCACCCCGGGGGGGGGATACAATGAGCAGTTCTTC. Drawing the rest from reference TRBV5-4 and TRBJ2-1, the complete variable domain is ETGVTQSPTHLIKTRGQQVTLRCSSQSGHNTVSWYQQALGQGPQFIFQYYREEENGRGNFPPRFSGLQFPNYSSELNVNALELDDSALYLCASSTPGGGYNEQFFGPGTRLTVL.

The chain has TRBV5-1 and TRBJ2-2; D is ambiguous. This CDR3 contains 14 residues. Germline V gene lookup returns CDR1 SGHRS and CDR2 YFSETQ. Trimming stripped 1 base from V and 4 bases from J, with 8 bases between. The CDR3 loop reads CASSLPSTTGELFF. DNA of the CDR3: TGCGCCAGCAGCTTGCCTAGTACCACCGGGGAGCTGTTTTTT.

The sample holds one count of this clone. The chain couples TRBV11-2 to TRBJ2-1, with no clear D. V lost 1 base and J 0 bases, leaving 16 bases between the germline ends. The CDR3 runs to 18 residues. Germline lookup yields CDR1 SGHAT and CDR2 FQNNGV. This CDR3 reads CASSLGAKTSSSYNEQFF. As DNA, the CDR3 is TGTGCCAGCAGCTTAGGGGCGAAGACCTCCAGCTCCTACAATGAGCAGTTCTTC.

The gene calls are TRBV28 and TRBJ2-1; TRBD2 matches 16 bases. V was clipped by 5 bases and J by 9 bases; unmatched bases: 16. This CDR3 is 19 amino acids long. Germline loops: CDR1 MDHEN, CDR2 SYDVKM. CDR3 in amino acids: CASSTHPGLAGGLILEQFF. The CDR3, as DNA: TGTGCCAGCAGTACACACCCGGGACTAGCGGGAGGGCTTATTCTTGAGCAGTTCTTC.

The chain couples TRBV5-1 to TRBJ1-1, with D possibly TRBD1 on 6 matching bases. V lost 4 bases and J lost 7, with 11 bases in between. This CDR3 has 12 amino acids. CDR1 and CDR2 (germline): SGHRS, YFSETQ. The CDR3 sequence is CASSIQGVEAFF. As DNA, the CDR3 is TGCGCCAGCAGCATACAGGGAGTTGAAGCTTTCTTT.

The chain recombines TRBV7-5 with TRBJ2-7; the table's D call of TRBD2 was not tested on the DNA. TRBV7-5 is listed as a pseudogene. The CDR3 has 11 amino acids. The CDR3 spells CARSRDYEQYF. CDR3 nucleotide sequence: TGTGCCAGAAGCCGGGATTACGAGCAGTACTTC.

The chain combines TRBV12-1 with TRBJ2-2; the table's D call of TRBD1 was not tested on the DNA. TRBV12-1 represents a pseudogene. This CDR3 region has 20 residues. CDR3 protein: CASSFGKPRDRGRGTGELFF. The DNA for the CDR3 is TGTGCCAGCAGCTTTGGGAAACCGCGGGACAGGGGGCGCGGGACCGGGGAGCTGTTTTTT.

V and J are TRBV3-1 (or the pseudogene TRBV3-2) and TRBJ2-1; TRBD1 aligns across 8 bases. The CDR3 has 18 residues. The germline V gene has CDR1 LGHDT and CDR2 YNNKEL (reference sequence). Trimming cost V 7 bases and J 5 bases; bases outside gene matches: 19. CDR3 loop: CASTTTGGVRDDNNEQFF. For the CDR3, the DNA is TGTGCCAGCACCACTACAGGGGGTGTTAGGGACGACAACAATGAGCAGTTCTTC.

The chain couples TRBV5-1 to TRBJ1-1, with a tentative D call TRBD1 (5 bases). CDR3 size: 14 residues. Germline V gene lookup returns CDR1 SGHRS and CDR2 YFSETQ. Trimming pared 2 bases from V and 0 bases from J, leaving 8 bases between. CDR3 amino acids: CASSLQAMNTEAFF. In nucleotides, the CDR3 is TGCGCCAGCAGCTTACAGGCCATGAACACTGAAGCTTTCTTT.

The rearrangement links TRBV12-3 or TRBV12-4 to TRBJ2-7; 8 nucleotides align to TRBD2. This CDR3 is 13 amino acids long. The J segment lost 4 bases and the V segment lost 3 bases, leaving 2 bases of the junction unmatched. The CDR3 nucleotides read TGTGCCAGCAGTTTTCGGGGGGGGTACGAGCAGTACTTC. This codes for CASSFRGGYEQYF.

The chain carries TRBV29-1 and TRBJ2-7; no definite D call. V lost 4 bases, J lost 0 bases, and 7 bases lay in between. This CDR3 is 12 amino acids long. Germline V lookup: CDR1 SQVTM, CDR2 ANQGSEA. The CDR3 DNA reads as TGCAGCGTTGTACAGAGCTCCTACGAGCAGTACTTC. It codes for CSVVQSSYEQYF.

The J gene is TRBJ2-5, the V gene TRBV2; TRBD2 matches 9 bases. The CDR3 consists of 15 residues. Germline CDR1 is SNHLY and CDR2 is FYNNEI. V lost 4 bases, J lost 3 bases, and 6 bases stayed unmatched. Here the CDR3 reads CASSVLAGIKETQYF. The CDR3 region has the DNA TGTGCCAGCAGTGTTCTAGCGGGAATAAAAGAGACCCAGTACTTC.

J is TRBJ1-5 and V is TRBV19; TRBD1 might be the D (6 bases). Germline V gene sequence: CDR1 LNHDA, CDR2 SQIVND (reference sequence). This CDR3 has 17 amino acids. Between the trimmed V and J ends, which lost 3 bases and 0 bases, there was a span of 15 bases. The DNA of the CDR3 is TGTGCCAGTAGTATTCGTGGGACAACTTATAGCAATCAGCCCCAGCATTTT. Translating it yields CASSIRGTTYSNQPQHF. Variable domain in full (rest from reference TRBV19 and TRBJ1-5): DGGITQSPKYLFRKEGQNVTLSCEQNLNHDAMYWYRQDPGQGLRLIYYSQIVNDFQKGDIAEGYSVSREKKESFPLTVTSAQKNPTAFYLCASSIRGTTYSNQPQHFGDGTRLSIL.

This sequence joins TRBV5-4 and TRBJ2-7; 7 bases line up with TRBD1. Germline lookup yields CDR1 SGHNT and CDR2 YYREEE (reference sequence). V lost 0 bases and J lost 3; bases outside the gene matches: 3. The CDR3 runs to 14 residues. The CDR3 nucleotides read TGTGCCAGCAGCTTGGGGACAGGTCTCTACGAGCAGTACTTC. Its protein is CASSLGTGLYEQYF. Combining the CDR3 with reference TRBV5-4 and TRBJ2-7 gives the whole variable domain ETGVTQSPTHLIKTRGQQVTLRCSSQSGHNTVSWYQQALGQGPQFIFQYYREEENGRGNFPPRFSGLQFPNYSSELNVNALELDDSALYLCASSLGTGLYEQYFGPGTRLTVT.

This clone has more than one count but fewer than ten. This chain connects TRBV29-1 to TRBJ2-7, with D perhaps matching TRBD1 (5 bases). Germline assignment: CDR1 SQVTM and CDR2 ANQGSEA. This CDR3 has 14 amino acids. Trimming took off 1 base at V and 2 bases at J, with 12 bases between the two ends. The CDR3, as DNA: TGCAGCGTTGAAGGGGGCCTTGGGCCCTACGAGCAGTACTTC. Translated, it gives CSVEGGLGPYEQYF.

The rearrangement joins TRBV19 to TRBJ2-7; D gene uncertain. The CDR3 extends over 13 amino acids. Germline V lookup: CDR1 LNHDA, CDR2 SQIVND (reference sequence). V shed 8 bases and J shed 1 base, with 12 bases lying between them. CDR3: CASARSLSYEQYF. The DNA of the CDR3 is TGTGCCAGTGCCAGATCCCTTTCCTACGAGCAGTACTTC.

The rearrangement joins TRBV28 to TRBJ2-5; D might be TRBD1 (6 bases). V lost 7 bases, J lost 5 bases, and 14 bases lay in between. This CDR3 is built from 13 residues. Germline lookup yields CDR1 MDHEN and CDR2 SYDVKM. The CDR3: CASIPRGHETQYF. The DNA for the CDR3 is TGTGCCAGCATTCCTAGGGGACACGAGACCCAGTACTTC.

The rearrangement uses TRBV20-1 and TRBJ1-3, with 7 bases lining up with TRBD1. CDR1 is DFQATT and CDR2 is SNEGSKA in the germline V gene (reference sequence). The CDR3 is 14 residues long. The V segment lost 3 bases and the J segment 8 bases; nucleotides outside the gene matches: 10. DNA of the CDR3: TGCAGTGCTAGTTCTGGACAGGCAAGGGACACCATATATTTT. Its protein product is CSASSGQARDTIYF.

The chain carries TRBV27 and TRBJ2-1; 7 bases agree with TRBD2. Germline V gene sequence: CDR1 MNHEY, CDR2 SMNVEV (reference sequence). The junction had 8 bases not matched to a gene; V was cut back by 5 bases and J by 4 bases. This CDR3 region has 15 residues. The CDR3 DNA sequence: TGTGCCAGCAGTATCCAGCGGGGACCTTACAATGAGCAGTTCTTC. Translated, it gives CASSIQRGPYNEQFF.

CDR3 in amino acids: CATGSGSGSYNEQFF. CDR3 nucleotide sequence: TGTGCCACTGGATCCGGGAGTGGATCCTACAATGAGCAGTTCTTC. This rearrangement joins TRBV19 to TRBJ2-1, with D possibly TRBD2 on 6 matching bases. The CDR3 length is 15 residues. CDR1 is LNHDA, CDR2 SQIVND, per germline (reference sequence). V was clipped by 10 bases and J by 1 base, with 17 bases between them.